These 31 T cell receptor beta chains were all obtained from the same sample, sequenced in a study of response to subunit inactivated influenza vaccine. Using its own MiXCR run on the RT-PCR reads, TCRdb lists one record per CDR3 protein. Found here are about 620,000 distinct CDR3 sequences, 11% of them singletons; the top ten hold approximately 11%. The same data also contributed to another study, on T cells expressing NK-cell markers. From that study: 5'RACE template switching with UMIs produced the TCR beta cDNA.

The material was PBMCs from blood, obtained on the day of vaccination. All receptors come from a man aged 45-60 years who received an inactivated influenza vaccine.

The CDR3 nucleotides read TGCAGTGCTAGTCCTCCGGGACACCAGAACACCGGGGAGCTGTTTTTT. It yields the protein CSASPPGHQNTGELFF. This chain connects TRBV20-1 to TRBJ2-2; tentatively, D is TRBD1 (6 bases). Looked up from germline, CDR1 is DFQATT and CDR2 is SNEGSKA (reference sequence). CDR3 size: 16 residues. V was trimmed by 3 bases and J by 1 base, leaving 15 bases between them.

This clonotype occurred many times. The V and J genes are TRBV10-3 and TRBJ2-2, with unresolved D. Germline CDR1 reads ENHRY; CDR2 reads SYGVKD. V was cut by 1 base and J by 5 bases, with 5 bases left in between. The CDR3 sequence is 13 residues long. The CDR3 DNA reads TGTGCCATCAGTGAGTTAGAAACCGGGGAGCTGTTTTTT. It specifies CAISELETGELFF.

The chain's CDR3 is CASSGGTGFYGYTF. As DNA, the CDR3 is TGTGCCAGCAGTGGGGGGACAGGATTCTATGGCTACACCTTC. The V and J genes are TRBV6-2 or TRBV6-3 and TRBJ1-2, with 8 bases matching TRBD1. Germline CDR1 reads MNHEY; CDR2 reads SVGEGT. V trimming: 5 bases; J trimming: 4 bases; junction bases outside the gene matches: 6. This CDR3 is built from 14 residues.

The V and J genes are TRBV7-2 and TRBJ2-5; D is unresolved. The CDR3 runs 13 residues. Germline V gene data show CDR1 as SGHTA and CDR2 as FQGNSA. The V end lost 6 bases, the J end lost 3 bases, and 11 bases lay between the germline ends. The DNA for the CDR3 is TGTGCCAGCAGTTCCATCGCAAAAGAGACCCAGTACTTC. This codes for CASSSIAKETQYF.

This clonotype was recorded many times. The chain carries TRBV20-1 and TRBJ2-7; D remains unclear. There are 14 residues in the CDR3. The germline CDR1 and CDR2 sequences are DFQATT and SNEGSKA (reference sequence). V was cut by 3 bases and J by 1 base, with 13 bases left in between. The CDR3 reads CSASARPRSYEQYF. The CDR3 bases are TGCAGTGCTAGTGCCAGGCCCCGGTCCTACGAGCAGTACTTC.

In this sample, this clonotype turned up a few times. The chain links TRBV20-1 to TRBJ2-2; possibly TRBD1 or TRBD2 for D (5 bases each). V lost 3 bases to trimming and J lost 1 base, with 6 bases between them. The CDR3 covers 13 residues. CDR1 and CDR2 (germline): DFQATT, SNEGSKA (reference sequence). The CDR3 nucleotides are TGCAGTGCTAGGGGGGAGAACACCGGGGAGCTGTTTTTT. Protein sequence: CSARGENTGELFF.

This chain links TRBV12-3 or TRBV12-4 with TRBJ2-7, with D tentatively TRBD2 (6 bases). The CDR3 extends over 14 amino acids. Trimming cost V 7 bases and J 3 bases, with 16 bases left between them. As DNA, the CDR3 is TGTGCCAGCACCTCCGTGGGGGAGGACTACGAGCAGTACTTC. Protein product: CASTSVGEDYEQYF.

CDR3 sequence: CASGSFGTDQETQYF. The CDR3, as DNA: TGTGCTAGTGGTTCGTTCGGGACAGACCAAGAGACCCAGTACTTC. The gene calls are TRBV12-5 and TRBJ2-5; the match to TRBD1 covers 7 bases. V lost 4 bases, J lost 0 bases, and 5 bases stayed unmatched. The CDR3 sequence is 15 residues long. Germline CDR1 reads LGHNT; CDR2 reads FRNRAP.

This clonotype was seen a handful of times. This rearrangement joins TRBV20-1 to TRBJ2-5; TRBD2 aligns across 7 bases. The germline V gene has CDR1 DFQATT and CDR2 SNEGSKA (reference sequence). This CDR3 comprises 16 residues. The V segment lost 8 bases and the J segment 1 base; nucleotides outside the gene matches: 16. The chain's CDR3 is CSYRGSRGRRQETQYF. In nucleotides, the CDR3 is TGCAGTTACCGAGGATCTCGCGGGAGACGCCAAGAGACCCAGTACTTC.

This chain connects TRBV12-3 or TRBV12-4 to TRBJ2-7; no definite D call. The CDR3 runs to 14 residues. With 3 bases removed from V and 4 bases from J, the gap between germline ends came to 13 bases. CDR3 bases: TGTGCCAGCAGTTTTTCTCACGAGAGGTACGAGCAGTACTTC. Its translation: CASSFSHERYEQYF.

V and J are TRBV12-3 or TRBV12-4 and TRBJ2-5; D ambiguous. CDR3 length: 13 amino acids. V lost 6 bases to trimming and J lost 5 bases, with 13 bases between them. The CDR3 DNA sequence: TGTGCCAGCAGCCCCTCCGGGCTTGAGACCCAGTACTTC. Its translation: CASSPSGLETQYF.

This clonotype was seen a handful of times. The chain combines TRBV7-9 with TRBJ2-1; 14 bases match TRBD2. Germline values: CDR1 SEHNR, CDR2 FQNEAQ (reference sequence). With V trimmed by 3 bases and J by 9 bases, 4 bases remained unmatched. CDR3 length equals 15 residues. CDR3 region: CASSFGLAGGREQFF. Written as DNA, the CDR3 is TGTGCCAGCAGCTTCGGACTAGCGGGAGGTCGTGAGCAGTTCTTC.

This clonotype was counted at least ten times. The V gene is TRBV12-3 or TRBV12-4, the J gene TRBJ2-3; 7 positions match TRBD2. The CDR3 consists of 15 residues. V was pared by 6 bases and J by 5 bases, with 11 bases of the junction left unmatched. The CDR3 reads CASSRPSGGRDTQYF. As DNA, the CDR3 is TGTGCCAGCAGCCGCCCTTCGGGGGGTAGAGATACGCAGTATTTT.

With respect to this clonotype: This sequence may be a read error, since a much larger clone differs from it by one base. V is TRBV3-1 and J is TRBJ2-5; tentative D call: TRBD1 (5 bases). The germline gives CDR1 LGHDT, CDR2 YNNKEL (reference sequence). The CDR3 spans 16 residues. V was shortened by 1 base and J by 7 bases, with 19 bases between the two germline ends. The CDR3 spells CASSQGIQVSWGTQYF. In DNA form, the CDR3 reads TGTGCCAGCAGCCAAGGTATACAGGTATCGTGGGGGACCCAGTACTTC.

The sample holds a few counts of this clonotype. J is TRBJ2-7 and V is TRBV4-1; D gene unclear. The CDR3 sequence is 14 residues long. Trimming took off 5 bases at V and 5 bases at J, with 16 bases between the two ends. Germline CDR1 is MGHRA and CDR2 is YSYEKL. The CDR3 nucleotides are TGCGCCAGCAGCTCTGGGCCCACCGGCCACGAGCAGTACTTC. It encodes CASSSGPTGHEQYF.

The chain recombines TRBV29-1 with TRBJ2-5, with 7 positions matching TRBD1. V trimming: 7 bases; J trimming: 3 bases; junction bases outside the gene matches: 5. Germline values: CDR1 SQVTM, CDR2 ANQGSEA. CDR3 length equals 12 residues. CDR3 DNA sequence: TGCAGCGCCTTCGGACAGGAAGAGACCCAGTACTTC. It specifies CSAFGQEETQYF.

The chain is built from TRBV3-1 and TRBJ2-1; 10 bases are shared with TRBD2. The CDR3 sequence is 16 residues long. Germline trimming cut 5 bases from V and 8 bases from J; bases unmatched to any gene: 12. The germline CDR1 and CDR2 sequences are LGHDT and YNNKEL (reference sequence). The CDR3 protein is CASSSLLAGVAYEQFF. CDR3 DNA sequence: TGTGCCAGCAGCTCACTTCTAGCGGGAGTAGCGTATGAGCAGTTCTTC.

Notes on this clonotype: Relative to the germline gene, one junction end is altered; a read error may explain this. The rearrangement links TRBV12-3 or TRBV12-4 to TRBJ2-1; 12 nucleotides align to TRBD1. This CDR3 is 15 amino acids long. DNA for the CDR3: TGTGCCAGCAGCCCAGGGACAGGGGGCTACAATGAGCAGCTCTTC. It yields the protein CASSPGTGGYNEQLF.

A few counts support this clonotype. This may be a read error, as it is one base from a much larger clone. The V and J genes are TRBV7-9 and TRBJ1-1; D might be TRBD1 (6 bases). V lost 5 bases, J lost 1 base, and 8 bases lay in between. The germline CDR1 and CDR2 sequences are SEHNR and FQNEAQ (reference sequence). CDR3 size: 13 residues. For the CDR3, the DNA is TGTGCCAGCAGCATAGGGGGGAACACTGAAGCTTTCTTT. Translated, it gives CASSIGGNTEAFF.

This clonotype showed up just a few times. The rearrangement joins TRBV4-3 to TRBJ2-3; TRBD2 matches at 9 bases. J lost 1 base, V lost 4 bases, and 6 bases had no gene match. The CDR3 runs 16 residues. Germline lookup yields CDR1 LGHNA and CDR2 YSLEER. CDR3 region: CASSPSLAGRTDTQYF. In nucleotides, the CDR3 is TGCGCCAGCAGCCCTTCGCTAGCGGGGCGCACAGATACGCAGTATTTT.

Here the CDR3 DNA reads TGCAGTGCTCCCCAAGCGGGATCCTCCTACGAGCAGTACTTC. Translated: CSAPQAGSSYEQYF. The rearrangement joins TRBV20-1 to TRBJ2-7; TRBD2 matches at 7 bases. Looked up from germline, CDR1 is DFQATT and CDR2 is SNEGSKA (reference sequence). The CDR3 loop spans 14 amino acids. Trimming at V came to 5 bases and at J to 0 bases, leaving 7 bases not matched to a gene.

The chain has TRBV12-3 or TRBV12-4 and TRBJ1-1; a possible D gene is TRBD1 (5 bases). Trimming pared 6 bases from V and 5 bases from J, leaving 16 bases between. The CDR3 has 14 residues. In DNA, the CDR3 is TGTGCCAGCAGGGCCCAGGGACGGGGGACTGAAGCTTTCTTT. It codes for CASRAQGRGTEAFF.

The rearrangement joins TRBV29-1 to TRBJ2-5, with D perhaps matching TRBD1 (6 bases). The germline V gene has CDR1 SQVTM and CDR2 ANQGSEA. This CDR3 comprises 12 residues. Trimming took 4 bases from V and 4 from J, leaving 10 bases between them. The CDR3 loop is CSVAQGTETQYF. CDR3 DNA sequence: TGCAGCGTTGCCCAGGGGACAGAGACCCAGTACTTC.

This clonotype was detected only a few times. The chain recombines TRBV28 with TRBJ2-2; D is ambiguous. V was cut by 6 bases and J by 2 bases, with 4 bases left in between. CDR3 size: 12 residues. Per germline, CDR1 MDHEN and CDR2 SYDVKM. CDR3 sequence reads: CASRINTGELFF. The CDR3 DNA reads TGTGCCAGCAGGATAAACACCGGGGAGCTGTTTTTT.

The V call is TRBV20-1, the J call TRBJ2-3, with D unresolved. The CDR3 extends over 11 amino acids. The germline gives CDR1 DFQATT, CDR2 SNEGSKA (reference sequence). Trimming stripped 6 bases from V and 0 bases from J, with 4 bases between. The CDR3 loop is CSAESTDTQYF. The CDR3 DNA follows: TGCAGTGCGGAGAGCACAGATACGCAGTATTTT.

In its sample, this clonotype was seen many times. The chain couples TRBV29-1 to TRBJ2-4; no clear D. From germline, CDR1 is SQVTM and CDR2 ANQGSEA. The germline V and J ends were trimmed by 7 bases and 0 bases, with 10 bases remaining between them. The CDR3 totals 13 residues. CDR3 DNA sequence: TGCAGCGCCGAAACACTAGCCAAAAACATTCAGTACTTC. It translates to CSAETLAKNIQYF.

Only a few counts were recorded for this clonotype. The genes are TRBV20-1 and TRBJ1-6, with D possibly matching TRBD1 (5 bases). Germline V lookup: CDR1 DFQATT, CDR2 SNEGSKA (reference sequence). V shed 3 bases and J shed 6 bases, with 12 bases lying between them. The CDR3 has 14 residues. The DNA of the CDR3 is TGCAGTGCTAGTAAGGACAACTCTAATTCACCCCTCCACTTT. Amino acids: CSASKDNSNSPLHF.

The rearrangement links TRBV5-1 to TRBJ2-3; D not resolved. CDR1 SGHRS and CDR2 YFSETQ come from the germline V gene. This CDR3 spans 17 amino acids. The V and J ends lost 0 bases and 4 bases respectively, with 18 bases between them. The CDR3 DNA follows: TGCGCCAGCAGCTTGGCGGAAAAGGGTCGGTTAGCAGATACGCAGTATTTT. Amino acids: CASSLAEKGRLADTQYF.

This clonotype was seen more than once but under ten times. V gene TRBV28 combines with J gene TRBJ2-1; D ambiguous. This CDR3 contains 12 residues. With 4 bases removed from V and 8 bases from J, the gap between germline ends came to 9 bases. The V gene's germline CDR1 is MDHEN and CDR2 SYDVKM. The CDR3 coding sequence is TGTGCCAGCAGTTCTAGGGTCTATGAGCAGTTCTTC. Translating it yields CASSSRVYEQFF.

The chain recombines TRBV29-1 with TRBJ2-7; 9 positions agree with TRBD1. This CDR3 contains 13 residues. With V trimmed by 6 bases and J by 5 bases, 8 bases remained unmatched. Germline V CDR1 and CDR2: SQVTM, ANQGSEA. The CDR3 is CSVADRGADEQYF. CDR3 DNA: TGCAGCGTAGCTGACAGGGGGGCCGACGAGCAGTACTTC.

The V gene is TRBV25-1, the J gene TRBJ1-1; 7 bases agree with TRBD1. Germline V gene sequence: CDR1 MGHDK, CDR2 SYGVNS. J lost 4 bases, V lost 6 bases, and 5 bases had no gene match. CDR3 length: 13 amino acids. CDR3 DNA sequence: TGTGCCAGCAGAGCGTCAGGGGGCACTGAAGCTTTCTTT. Translating gives CASRASGGTEAFF.